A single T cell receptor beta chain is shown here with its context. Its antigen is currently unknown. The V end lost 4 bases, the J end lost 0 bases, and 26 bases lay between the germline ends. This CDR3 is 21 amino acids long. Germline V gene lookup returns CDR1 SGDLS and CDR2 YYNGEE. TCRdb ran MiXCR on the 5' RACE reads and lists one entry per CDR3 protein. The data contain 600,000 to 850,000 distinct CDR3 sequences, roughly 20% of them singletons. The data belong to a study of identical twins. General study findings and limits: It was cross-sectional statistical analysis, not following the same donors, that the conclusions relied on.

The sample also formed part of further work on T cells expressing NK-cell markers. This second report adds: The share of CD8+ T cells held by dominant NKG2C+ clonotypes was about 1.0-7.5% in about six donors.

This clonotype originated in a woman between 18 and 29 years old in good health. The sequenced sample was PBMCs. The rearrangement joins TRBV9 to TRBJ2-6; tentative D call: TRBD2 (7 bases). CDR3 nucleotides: TGTGCCAGCAGCCTTGGGAGGGGGTCATTAGCTGTGAGCTCTGGGGCCAACGTCCTGACTTTC. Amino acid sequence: CASSLGRGSLAVSSGANVLTF. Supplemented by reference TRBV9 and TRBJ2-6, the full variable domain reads DSGVTQTPKHLITATGQRVTLRCSPRSGDLSVYWYQQSLDQGLQFLIQYYNGEERAKGNILERFSAQQFPDLHSELNLSSLELGDSALYFCASSLGRGSLAVSSGANVLTFGAGSRLTVL.